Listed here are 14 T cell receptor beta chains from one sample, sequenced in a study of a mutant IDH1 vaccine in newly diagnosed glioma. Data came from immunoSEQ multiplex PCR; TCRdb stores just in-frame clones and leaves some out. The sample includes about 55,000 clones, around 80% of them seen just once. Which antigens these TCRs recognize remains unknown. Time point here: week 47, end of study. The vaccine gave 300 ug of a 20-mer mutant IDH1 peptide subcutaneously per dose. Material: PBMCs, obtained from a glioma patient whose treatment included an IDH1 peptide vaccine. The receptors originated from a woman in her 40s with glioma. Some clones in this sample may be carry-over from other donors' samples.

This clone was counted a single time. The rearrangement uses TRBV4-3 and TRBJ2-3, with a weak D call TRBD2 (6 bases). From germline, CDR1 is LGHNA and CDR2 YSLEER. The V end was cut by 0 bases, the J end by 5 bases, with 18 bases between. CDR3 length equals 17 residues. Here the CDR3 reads CASSQDGWGGQGDTQYF. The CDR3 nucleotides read TGCGCCAGCAGCCAAGATGGGTGGGGAGGCCAGGGAGATACGCAGTATTTT.

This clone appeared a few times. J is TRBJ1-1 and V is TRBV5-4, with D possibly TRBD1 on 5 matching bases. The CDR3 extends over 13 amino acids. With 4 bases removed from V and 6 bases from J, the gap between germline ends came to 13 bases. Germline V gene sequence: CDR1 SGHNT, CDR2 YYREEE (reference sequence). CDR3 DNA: TGTGCCAGCAGCCGGAAAGGGGTCCCTGAAGCTTTCTTT. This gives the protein CASSRKGVPEAFF.

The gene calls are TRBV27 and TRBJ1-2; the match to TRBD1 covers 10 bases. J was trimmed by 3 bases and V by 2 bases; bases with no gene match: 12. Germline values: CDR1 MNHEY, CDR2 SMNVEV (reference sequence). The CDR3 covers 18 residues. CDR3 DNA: TGTGCCAGCAGTTTACTAACCGGGACAGGGGCCCTGGACTATGGCTACACCTTC. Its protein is CASSLLTGTGALDYGYTF.

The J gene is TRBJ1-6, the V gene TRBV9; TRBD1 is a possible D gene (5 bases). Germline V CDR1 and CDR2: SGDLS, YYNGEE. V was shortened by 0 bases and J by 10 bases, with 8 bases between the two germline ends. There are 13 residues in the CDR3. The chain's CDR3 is CASSVAGGSPLHF. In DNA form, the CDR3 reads TGTGCCAGCAGCGTAGCTGGGGGATCACCCCTCCACTTT.

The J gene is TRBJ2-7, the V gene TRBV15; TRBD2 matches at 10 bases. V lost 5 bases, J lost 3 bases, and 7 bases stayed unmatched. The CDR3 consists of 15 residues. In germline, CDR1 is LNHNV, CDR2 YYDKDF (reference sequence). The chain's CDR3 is CATSRERGGLYEQYF. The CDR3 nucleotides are TGTGCCACCAGCCGGGAGCGGGGGGGCCTCTACGAGCAGTACTTC.

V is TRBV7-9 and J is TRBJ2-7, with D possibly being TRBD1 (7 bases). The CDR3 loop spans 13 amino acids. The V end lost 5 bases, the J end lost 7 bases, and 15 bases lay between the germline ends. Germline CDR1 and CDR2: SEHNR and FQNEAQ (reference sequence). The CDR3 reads CASSPGGSGEQYF. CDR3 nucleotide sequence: TGTGCCAGCAGCCCAGGGGGGTCGGGGGAGCAGTACTTC.

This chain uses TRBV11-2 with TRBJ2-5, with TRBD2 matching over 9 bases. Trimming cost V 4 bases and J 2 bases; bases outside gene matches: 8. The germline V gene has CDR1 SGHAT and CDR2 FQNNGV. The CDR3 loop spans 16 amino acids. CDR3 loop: CASSSFLAGNQETQYF. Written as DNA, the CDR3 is TGTGCCAGCAGCTCCTTCCTAGCGGGGAATCAAGAGACCCAGTACTTC.

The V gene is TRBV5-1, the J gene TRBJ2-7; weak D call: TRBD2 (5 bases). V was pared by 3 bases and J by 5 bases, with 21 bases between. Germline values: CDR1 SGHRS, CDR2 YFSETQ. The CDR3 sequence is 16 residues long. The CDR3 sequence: CASSWTLAPNSHEQYF. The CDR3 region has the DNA TGCGCCAGCAGCTGGACCCTAGCACCCAACTCGCACGAGCAGTACTTC.

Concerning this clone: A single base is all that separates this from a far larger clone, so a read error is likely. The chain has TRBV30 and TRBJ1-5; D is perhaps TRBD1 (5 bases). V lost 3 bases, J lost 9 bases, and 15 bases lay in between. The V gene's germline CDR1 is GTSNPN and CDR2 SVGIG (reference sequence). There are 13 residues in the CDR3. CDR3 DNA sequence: TGTGCCTGGAGCAGAGACCTAAGGGGGCCCCAGCATTTT. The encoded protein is CAWSRDLRGPQHF.

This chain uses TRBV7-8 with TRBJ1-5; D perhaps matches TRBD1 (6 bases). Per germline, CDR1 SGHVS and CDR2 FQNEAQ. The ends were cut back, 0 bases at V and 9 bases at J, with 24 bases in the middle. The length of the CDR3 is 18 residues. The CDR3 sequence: CASSLAPLAGTPPRPQHF. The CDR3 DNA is TGTGCCAGCAGCTTAGCCCCCCTTGCAGGGACACCGCCGAGGCCCCAGCATTTT. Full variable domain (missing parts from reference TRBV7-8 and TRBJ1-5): GAGVSQSPRYKVAKRGQDVALRCDPISGHVSLFWYQQALGQGPEFLTYFQNEAQLDKSGLPSDRFFAERPEGSVSTLKIQRTQQEDSAVYLCASSLAPLAGTPPRPQHFGDGTRLSIL.

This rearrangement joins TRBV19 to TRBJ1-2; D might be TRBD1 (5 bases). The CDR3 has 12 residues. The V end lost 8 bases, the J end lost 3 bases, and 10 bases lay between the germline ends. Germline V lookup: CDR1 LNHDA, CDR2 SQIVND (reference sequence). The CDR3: CASGAVDYGYTF. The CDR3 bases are TGTGCCAGTGGGGCAGTTGACTATGGCTACACCTTC.

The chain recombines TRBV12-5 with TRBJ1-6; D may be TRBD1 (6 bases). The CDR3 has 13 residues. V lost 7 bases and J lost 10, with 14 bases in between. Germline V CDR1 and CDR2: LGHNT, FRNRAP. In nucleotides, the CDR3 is TGTGCTAGTGTCATGGGGGGGCTCTCACCCCTCCACTTT. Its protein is CASVMGGLSPLHF.

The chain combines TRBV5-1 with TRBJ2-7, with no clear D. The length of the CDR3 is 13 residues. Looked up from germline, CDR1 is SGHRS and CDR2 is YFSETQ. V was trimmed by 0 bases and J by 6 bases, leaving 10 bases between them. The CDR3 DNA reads TGCGCCAGCAGCTTGGACGACTTTGGCGAGCAGTACTTC. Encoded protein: CASSLDDFGEQYF.

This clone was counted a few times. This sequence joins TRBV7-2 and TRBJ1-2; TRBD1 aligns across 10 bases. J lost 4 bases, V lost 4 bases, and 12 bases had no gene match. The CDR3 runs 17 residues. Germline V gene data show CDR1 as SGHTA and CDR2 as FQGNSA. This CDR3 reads CASSSVPGQGLFYGYTF. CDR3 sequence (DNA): TGTGCCAGCAGCTCCGTCCCGGGACAGGGGCTTTTCTATGGCTACACCTTC.